This T cell receptor (beta chain) was profiled in a study of response to subunit inactivated influenza vaccine. Study-wide findings and caveats: There was a suggestion from the authors that each seasonal influenza vaccination recruits few new T cells.

MiXCR, applied by TCRdb to the RT-PCR reads, yields one record per CDR3 protein. This table holds around 760,000 distinct CDR3 sequences, around 13% found once. Details on this clonotype: Its matching antigen is unknown.

The V segment lost 6 bases and the J segment 5 bases; nucleotides outside the gene matches: 19. The germline V gene encodes CDR1 SGHAT and CDR2 FQNNGV. This CDR3 has 19 amino acids. This receptor was obtained from a man aged 45-60 years who received an inactivated influenza vaccine. The chain employs TRBV11-2 and TRBJ2-5; 12 bases fit TRBD2. Specimen: PBMCs from blood, collected less than 15 days before vaccination. DNA of the CDR3: TGTGCCAGCAGTCCAACCCCTGCTAGCGGGGGGGGCGGCGGTGAGACCCAGTACTTC. It is translated as CASSPTPASGGGGGETQYF.